Listed here are 24 T cell receptor beta chains from one sample, sequenced in a study of blood T cell repertoires in COVID-19. Profiled with immunoSEQ multiplex PCR; TCRdb holds only in-frame clones, not every one. This table has fewer than 150,000 clones, 60% to 85% appearing once. Specimen: peripheral blood. The source of these receptors is a man between 65 and 85 years old with acute or convalescent COVID-19.

The V gene is TRBV27, the J gene TRBJ2-3; 11 bases match TRBD2. After removal of 5 bases from V and 2 bases from J, the junction contained 9 bases not matched to a gene. CDR1 and CDR2 from the germline V gene are MNHEY and SMNVEV (reference sequence). CDR3 length: 17 residues. The CDR3 nucleotides are TGTGCCAGCAGTCTCCAACTAGCGGGAGCTCTCACAGATACGCAGTATTTT. Its protein is CASSLQLAGALTDTQYF.

This clone was observed a single time. The chain joins TRBV19 to TRBJ2-2; possible D gene TRBD1, 7 bases. Germline V gene sequence: CDR1 LNHDA, CDR2 SQIVND (reference sequence). The CDR3 sequence is 19 residues long. Trimming removed 4 bases at V and 1 base at J, with 22 bases between. CDR3 loop: CASSSAWQGGSLNTGELFF. CDR3 DNA sequence: TGTGCCAGTAGTAGCGCCTGGCAGGGGGGATCTCTGAACACCGGGGAGCTGTTTTTT.

V usage is TRBV28 and J usage is TRBJ1-2, with D possibly being TRBD1 (6 bases). The germline V gene encodes CDR1 MDHEN and CDR2 SYDVKM. The CDR3 covers 14 residues. V was trimmed by 5 bases and J by 4 bases, leaving 14 bases between them. CDR3 residues: CASSVTGYFYGYTF. In DNA form, the CDR3 reads TGTGCCAGCAGTGTGACAGGTTATTTCTATGGCTACACCTTC.

This chain connects TRBV6-2 or TRBV6-3 to TRBJ2-3, with TRBD2 identical over 10 bases. The germline CDR1 and CDR2 sequences are MNHEY and SVGEGT. CDR3 size: 16 residues. With V trimmed by 0 bases and J by 3 bases, 3 bases remained unmatched. DNA for the CDR3: TGTGCCAGCAGTTACTCCCCTAGCGGGGGAACAGATACGCAGTATTTT. It specifies CASSYSPSGGTDTQYF.

The CDR3 nucleotides read TGCGCCAGCAGCCTGGGACATCGAGAGCAGTACTTC. Protein: CASSLGHREQYF. V usage is TRBV5-1 and J usage is TRBJ2-7; tentative D call: TRBD1 (6 bases). The germline V and J ends were trimmed by 4 bases and 7 bases, with 12 bases remaining between them. The CDR3 has 12 residues. Germline V gene sequence: CDR1 SGHRS, CDR2 YFSETQ. Full variable domain (remainder filled in from reference TRBV5-1 and TRBJ2-7): KAGVTQTPRYLIKTRGQQVTLSCSPISGHRSVSWYQQTPGQGLQFLFEYFSETQRNKGNFPGRFSGRQFSNSRSEMNVSTLELGDSALYLCASSLGHREQYFGPGTRLTVT.

This clone has only one observation. The genes are TRBV5-4 and TRBJ2-7, with TRBD2 matching 10 bases. The CDR3 covers 15 residues. Germline trimming cut 1 base from V and 5 bases from J; bases unmatched to any gene: 6. The V gene's germline CDR1 is SGHNT and CDR2 YYREEE (reference sequence). This CDR3 reads CASSLPAGGPHEQYF. The CDR3 nucleotides read TGTGCCAGCAGCTTGCCAGCGGGGGGGCCCCACGAGCAGTACTTC. Looking up the rest from reference TRBV5-4 and TRBJ2-7 gives the full variable domain: ETGVTQSPTHLIKTRGQQVTLRCSSQSGHNTVSWYQQALGQGPQFIFQYYREEENGRGNFPPRFSGLQFPNYSSELNVNALELDDSALYLCASSLPAGGPHEQYFGPGTRLTVT.

The rearrangement joins TRBV6-2 or TRBV6-3 to TRBJ1-5; D unclear. CDR3 length: 14 amino acids. Trimming left V 6 bases short and J 4 bases short, with 13 bases between. CDR1 MNHEY and CDR2 SVGEGT come from the germline V gene. The CDR3 loop is CASSEGLSNQPQHF. CDR3 nucleotides: TGTGCCAGCAGCGAGGGTTTGTCAAATCAGCCCCAGCATTTT.

V and J are TRBV10-3 and TRBJ2-7, with D perhaps matching TRBD1 (5 bases). The CDR3 has 13 residues. Trimming stripped 6 bases from V and 3 bases from J, with 12 bases between. Germline V CDR1 and CDR2: ENHRY, SYGVKD. DNA for the CDR3: TGTGCCATCAGATCCAGGGAAAGCTACGAGCAGTACTTC. Protein sequence: CAIRSRESYEQYF.

This chain links TRBV4-1 with TRBJ2-1; 7 bases fit TRBD2. After removal of 6 bases from V and 6 bases from J, the junction contained 8 bases not matched to a gene. The length of the CDR3 is 14 residues. In germline, CDR1 is MGHRA, CDR2 YSYEKL. DNA for the CDR3: TGCGCCAGCAGGCCCGTGGCGGGAGCCAATGAGCAGTTCTTC. The encoded protein is CASRPVAGANEQFF.

The chain recombines TRBV29-1 with TRBJ2-1; 7 bases are a match to TRBD1. Germline-derived CDR1 and CDR2 are SQVTM and ANQGSEA. After removal of 2 bases from V and 4 bases from J, the junction contained 8 bases not matched to a gene. The CDR3 has 15 amino acids. In DNA form, the CDR3 reads TGCAGCGTTGAATTCACAGGGGTCCGGTACAATGAGCAGTTCTTC. Its protein product is CSVEFTGVRYNEQFF.

This clone showed up just a few times. This sequence joins TRBV19 and TRBJ1-5, with D maybe TRBD1 (5 bases). Between the trimmed V and J ends, which lost 4 bases and 0 bases, there was a span of 13 bases. Germline V CDR1 and CDR2: LNHDA, SQIVND (reference sequence). The CDR3 consists of 16 residues. CDR3 in amino acids: CASSRRGGDSNQPQHF. The CDR3 coding sequence is TGTGCCAGTAGTAGACGGGGAGGGGATAGCAATCAGCCCCAGCATTTT.

This chain links TRBV5-4 with TRBJ2-7, with D maybe TRBD2 (6 bases). The CDR3 is 15 amino acids. Germline values: CDR1 SGHNT, CDR2 YYREEE (reference sequence). Trimming left V 1 base short and J 3 bases short, with 14 bases between. CDR3 sequence reads: CASSLFRPGGYEQYF. Here the CDR3 DNA reads TGTGCCAGCAGCTTGTTCAGGCCCGGGGGCTACGAGCAGTACTTC.

The V call is TRBV30, the J call TRBJ1-5, with D tentatively TRBD1 (6 bases). This CDR3 has 13 amino acids. Trimming removed 0 bases from V and 7 bases from J, with 10 bases in between. The V gene's germline CDR1 is GTSNPN and CDR2 SVGIG (reference sequence). The CDR3 DNA sequence: TGTGCCTGGAGTGTACAGGGACGACAGCCCCAGCATTTT. This sequence encodes CAWSVQGRQPQHF.

The V gene is TRBV2, the J gene TRBJ1-5; TRBD1 is a possible D gene (6 bases). CDR3 length: 13 amino acids. Germline values: CDR1 SNHLY, CDR2 FYNNEI. The CDR3 region is CAGGAQSNQPQHF. The CDR3 DNA is TGTGCGGGGGGGGCTCAAAGCAATCAGCCCCAGCATTTT. Based on the CDR3 plus reference TRBV2 and TRBJ1-5, the full variable domain is EPEVTQTPSHQVTQMGQEVILRCVPISNHLYFYWYRQILGQKVEFLVSFYNNEISEKSEIFDDQFSVERPDGSNFTLKIRSTKLEDSAMYFCAGGAQSNQPQHFGDGTRLSIL.

The rearrangement uses TRBV4-1 and TRBJ1-2; tentatively, D is TRBD1 (5 bases). CDR1 is MGHRA, CDR2 YSYEKL, per germline. The CDR3 has 13 amino acids. V lost 2 bases to trimming and J lost 8 bases, with 12 bases between them. The CDR3, as DNA: TGCGCCAGCAGCCAAAGAACAGGCGAAGGCTACACCTTC. Translating gives CASSQRTGEGYTF.

The rearrangement joins TRBV25-1 to TRBJ1-6; unclear D gene. The CDR3 spans 14 residues. Germline CDR1 MGHDK, CDR2 SYGVNS. The V end lost 1 base, the J end lost 7 bases, and 8 bases lay between the germline ends. CDR3 sequence: CASSEWSGNSPLHF. CDR3 sequence (DNA): TGTGCCAGCAGTGAATGGTCCGGGAATTCACCCCTCCACTTT.

The gene calls are TRBV5-6 and TRBJ1-5; 8 nucleotides match TRBD1. Germline V gene sequence: CDR1 SGHDT, CDR2 YYEEEE. This CDR3 is built from 15 residues. V lost 4 bases, J lost 5 bases, and 8 bases stayed unmatched. CDR3: CASSETGAGDQPQHF. The CDR3 DNA sequence: TGTGCCAGCAGCGAGACAGGGGCCGGGGATCAGCCCCAGCATTTT.

This clone occurred once. This sequence joins TRBV27 and TRBJ2-5, with D maybe TRBD2 (6 bases). The CDR3 has 16 amino acids. Germline CDR1 reads MNHEY; CDR2 reads SMNVEV (reference sequence). V was clipped by 5 bases and J by 7 bases, with 23 bases between them. The CDR3 region is CASSRMTGRLGGTQYF. In DNA form, the CDR3 reads TGTGCCAGCAGTCGTATGACGGGACGCCTGGGGGGGACCCAGTACTTC.

This clone was seen a handful of times. The DNA of the CDR3 is TGTGCCAGCAGCCCCGGGGGACAAGAGACCCAGTACTTC. Residues: CASSPGGQETQYF. The gene calls are TRBV11-3 and TRBJ2-5; tentative D call: TRBD2 (6 bases). Deletions cut 5 bases from V and 2 bases from J, with 9 bases between. The CDR3 consists of 13 residues. CDR1 is SGHNT and CDR2 is YENEEA in the germline V gene.

This clone was counted between two and nine times. This CDR3 reads CASSSSGTGDNEQFF. Written as DNA, the CDR3 is TGTGCCAGCAGTTCCTCCGGGACAGGGGACAATGAGCAGTTCTTC. The chain couples TRBV28 to TRBJ2-1; 10 bases agree with TRBD1. The J segment lost 5 bases and the V segment lost 4 bases, leaving 5 bases of the junction unmatched. Per germline, CDR1 MDHEN and CDR2 SYDVKM. The CDR3 runs 15 residues.

This clone was detected once. The chain has TRBV15 and TRBJ2-2; 9 positions agree with TRBD1. CDR1 is LNHNV, CDR2 YYDKDF, per germline (reference sequence). Trimming at V came to 0 bases and at J to 7 bases, leaving 12 bases not matched to a gene. The CDR3 spans 18 residues. The CDR3 DNA reads TGTGCCACCAGCAGAGATTATGAACGGGACAGGGCTGTCGGGGAGCTGTTTTTT. This codes for CATSRDYERDRAVGELFF.

The chain carries TRBV5-4 and TRBJ2-7; D perhaps matches TRBD1 (6 bases). Trimming shortened V by 2 bases and J by 2 bases, and 11 bases separated the two germline ends. From germline, CDR1 is SGHNT and CDR2 YYREEE (reference sequence). The CDR3 is 14 residues long. This chain's CDR3 is CASSFGQGTYEQYF. CDR3 coding DNA: TGTGCCAGCAGCTTCGGGCAGGGGACCTACGAGCAGTACTTC.

This CDR3 is CASSPTGDEQYF. The CDR3 DNA sequence: TGCGCCAGCTCACCCACAGGGGACGAGCAGTACTTC. The chain joins TRBV4-1 to TRBJ2-7; 7 positions agree with TRBD1. Germline CDR1 and CDR2: MGHRA and YSYEKL. This CDR3 has 12 amino acids. V was clipped by 8 bases and J by 5 bases; unmatched bases: 6.

The chain combines TRBV5-6 with TRBJ1-2, with 9 bases that match TRBD1. Germline V gene data show CDR1 as SGHDT and CDR2 as YYEEEE. V gave up 4 bases and J gave up 8 bases; unmatched junction bases: 9. The CDR3 totals 14 residues. The CDR3 spells CASSPGQGIGGYTF. The CDR3 nucleotides are TGTGCCAGCAGCCCTGGACAGGGGATAGGAGGCTACACCTTC. Complete variable domain (other parts from reference TRBV5-6 and TRBJ1-2): DAGVTQSPTHLIKTRGQQVTLRCSPKSGHDTVSWYQQALGQGPQFIFQYYEEEERQRGNFPDRFSGHQFPNYSSELNVNALLLGDSALYLCASSPGQGIGGYTFGSGTRLTVV.